The 30 T cell receptor beta chains presented below share a single source sample, sequenced in a study of cytomegalovirus exposure and HLA in healthy donors (dated by TCRdb to about 2017). Libraries were built with the immunoSEQ multiplex PCR assay. The multiplex PCR relied on a mix of 60 forward primers for TCR Vbeta segments and 13 reverse primers for TCR Jbeta segments. TCRdb took over this immuneACCESS table, retaining in-frame rearrangements with V and J assigned. Such tables are incomplete; in checked studies, under half of the missing clones stem from an unresolved V gene, and the remainder is unexplained. The sample table includes some 41,000 clones. 5% to 7.5% of the sample is held by the ten biggest clonotypes. The material sequenced was PBMCs. Receptors originate from a man younger than 45 in good health and CMV-seronegative.

The chain is built from TRBV15 and TRBJ1-1; D gene uncertain. The CDR3 is made up of 14 amino acids. Trimming took 3 bases from V and 1 from J, leaving 9 bases between them. Germline-derived CDR1 and CDR2 are LNHNV and YYDKDF (reference sequence). CDR3 sequence: CATSRGVENTEAFF. CDR3 DNA sequence: TGTGCCACCAGCAGGGGAGTTGAGAACACTGAAGCTTTCTTT.

This chain joins TRBV30 and TRBJ2-5, with TRBD2 matching over 7 bases. The J call may be mistaken, given a closer DNA end match to TRBJ2-7. Germline V gene data show CDR1 as GTSNPN and CDR2 as SVGIG (reference sequence). The CDR3 runs to 13 residues. This chain's CDR3 is CAWSVRGGSEQYF. The CDR3 bases are TGTGCCTGGAGTGTACGGGGAGGGTCCGAGCAGTACTTC.

V usage is TRBV19 and J usage is TRBJ2-7, with D perhaps TRBD1 (7 bases). The CDR3 is 15 residues long. V lost 5 bases and J lost 0, with 14 bases in between. CDR1 is LNHDA and CDR2 is SQIVND in the germline V gene (reference sequence). The CDR3 reads CASSAGQTSSYEQYF. The CDR3, as DNA: TGTGCCAGTAGTGCGGGACAGACCAGCTCCTACGAGCAGTACTTC.

Concerning this clone itself: Its ends do not fully match the called genes, so a read error is possible. The CDR3 protein is CASSSRDTVVPQYF. In DNA form, the CDR3 reads TGTGCTAGCAGCTCCCGGGACACCGTAGTGCCCCAGTACTTC. The V gene is TRBV7-7, the J gene TRBJ2-5, with a tentative D call TRBD1 (6 bases). The CDR3 runs to 14 residues. The germline V gene encodes CDR1 SSHAT and CDR2 FNYEAQ (reference sequence).

The V call is TRBV6-1, the J call TRBJ1-5; D is undetermined. The V end was cut by 8 bases, the J end by 1 base, with 9 bases between. The germline gives CDR1 MNHNS, CDR2 SASEGT. The CDR3 is 13 amino acids. The CDR3 is CASSRESNQPQHF. Here the CDR3 DNA reads TGTGCCAGCTCGAGGGAAAGCAATCAGCCCCAGCATTTT.

The chain has TRBV6-1 and TRBJ1-5; D is undetermined. This CDR3 is 11 amino acids long. The germline V gene has CDR1 MNHNS and CDR2 SASEGT. Trimming pared 2 bases from V and 14 bases from J, leaving 10 bases between. The CDR3 spells CASSERQVKHF. The CDR3 nucleotides are TGTGCCAGCAGTGAAAGGCAGGTCAAGCATTTT.

The chain links TRBV19 to TRBJ1-1; D gene unclear. V dropped 5 bases and J dropped 3 bases, with 7 bases sitting between them. This CDR3 has 12 residues. The germline V gene has CDR1 LNHDA and CDR2 SQIVND (reference sequence). CDR3 loop: CASSFSYTEAFF. DNA for the CDR3: TGTGCCAGTAGTTTTTCGTACACTGAAGCTTTCTTT.

Concerning this clone: A junction end diverges from the germline sequence, so it may reflect a read error. The rearrangement uses TRBV19 and TRBJ2-1; maybe TRBD1 (6 bases). Germline V CDR1 and CDR2: LNHDA, SQIVND (reference sequence). CDR3 size: 16 residues. The CDR3 bases are TGTGCCAGTAAAATCAGTGGGGGCAGCTCCGACAATGAGCAGTTCTTC. It encodes CASKISGGSSDNEQFF.

V gene TRBV19 combines with J gene TRBJ2-6; 12 nucleotides match TRBD2. Germline V lookup: CDR1 LNHDA, CDR2 SQIVND (reference sequence). The CDR3 sequence is 18 residues long. After removal of 3 bases from V and 4 bases from J, the junction contained 7 bases not matched to a gene. The CDR3 DNA sequence: TGTGCCAGTAGTATCGCTAGCGGGAGGGCCCAGGGGGCCAACGTCCTGACTTTC. Its translation is CASSIASGRAQGANVLTF.

The rearrangement joins TRBV25-1 to TRBJ1-5; TRBD1 aligns across 9 bases. V was pared by 4 bases and J by 6 bases, with 4 bases of the junction left unmatched. CDR1 MGHDK and CDR2 SYGVNS come from the germline V gene. The CDR3 consists of 14 residues. In DNA, the CDR3 is TGTGCCAGCAGTGGGTTGACAGGGGGTCAGCCCCAGCATTTT. This codes for CASSGLTGGQPQHF.

V and J are TRBV5-1 and TRBJ2-7; a possible D gene is TRBD1 (6 bases). V lost 4 bases and J 3 bases, leaving 11 bases between the germline ends. The CDR3 length is 13 residues. The germline V gene encodes CDR1 SGHRS and CDR2 YFSETQ. As DNA, the CDR3 is TGCGCCAGCAGCGAGGACAGTGGCTACGAGCAGTACTTC. This codes for CASSEDSGYEQYF.

V is TRBV9 and J is TRBJ1-6; 7 bases agree with TRBD1. V trimming: 3 bases; J trimming: 10 bases; junction bases outside the gene matches: 25. CDR1 is SGDLS and CDR2 is YYNGEE in the germline V gene. This CDR3 contains 20 residues. The DNA of the CDR3 is TGTGCCAGCAGCGCCGGAGCGACCGGGACAGCTTATTTCTTCGGATCACCCCTCCACTTT. It encodes CASSAGATGTAYFFGSPLHF.

The rearrangement links TRBV30 to TRBJ1-1; 10 nucleotides match TRBD1. Trimming at V came to 7 bases and at J to 0 bases, leaving 2 bases not matched to a gene. From germline, CDR1 is GTSNPN and CDR2 SVGIG (reference sequence). CDR3 length: 13 amino acids. The CDR3 DNA sequence: TGTGCCTTGGACAGGGGGGTGAACACTGAAGCTTTCTTT. It translates to CALDRGVNTEAFF.

This rearrangement joins TRBV19 to TRBJ1-5; a weak D match, TRBD1 (5 bases). Germline values: CDR1 LNHDA, CDR2 SQIVND (reference sequence). The CDR3 length is 13 residues. The V and J ends lost 9 bases and 2 bases respectively, with 11 bases between them. In DNA, the CDR3 is TGTGCCAGCCTGCCGGGGGGCAATCAGCCCCAGCATTTT. It translates to CASLPGGNQPQHF.

The chain uses TRBV19 and TRBJ1-3, with 7 bases lining up with TRBD1. Germline CDR1 LNHDA, CDR2 SQIVND (reference sequence). V trimming: 4 bases; J trimming: 7 bases; junction bases outside the gene matches: 4. The CDR3 is 13 amino acids. The CDR3 spells CASSNPGGNTIYF. The CDR3 coding sequence is TGTGCCAGTAGTAATCCAGGGGGGAACACCATATATTTT.

The gene calls are TRBV5-6 and TRBJ1-1, with a weak D call TRBD1 (6 bases). CDR3 length equals 16 residues. Deletions cut 5 bases from V and 5 bases from J, with 22 bases between. The germline CDR1 and CDR2 sequences are SGHDT and YYEEEE. CDR3 loop: CASRTQGRETLTEAFF. In DNA form, the CDR3 reads TGTGCCAGCAGGACACAGGGCCGGGAAACCCTTACTGAAGCTTTCTTT. The variable domain in full, with the rest retrieved from reference TRBV5-6 and TRBJ1-1, is DAGVTQSPTHLIKTRGQQVTLRCSPKSGHDTVSWYQQALGQGPQFIFQYYEEEERQRGNFPDRFSGHQFPNYSSELNVNALLLGDSALYLCASRTQGRETLTEAFFGQGTRLTVV.

The gene calls are TRBV6-5 and TRBJ2-7; 8 positions match TRBD2. Germline V gene sequence: CDR1 MNHEY, CDR2 SVGAGI. J gave up 6 bases and V 5 bases, and 12 bases lay outside the gene matches. The CDR3 is 15 amino acids. The CDR3 nucleotides read TGTGCCAGCAGTCAGGACGGGACTAGTTCGGGCGAGCAGTACTTC. This gives the protein CASSQDGTSSGEQYF.

About this clone: At one of its ends the junction is not consistent with the germline gene, which may arise from a read error. Other DNA sequences in the same sample also yield this CDR3. This chain uses TRBV19 with TRBJ1-1; perhaps TRBD1 as D (5 bases). The CDR3 extends over 17 amino acids. Germline CDR1 reads LNHDA; CDR2 reads SQIVND (reference sequence). CDR3 sequence: CASSIGRFRRGNTEAFF. The CDR3 region has the DNA TGTGCCAGTAGTATTGGGCGCTTTAGGCGGGGGAACACCGAAGCTTTCTTT.

V usage is TRBV6-5 and J usage is TRBJ1-6; TRBD1 matches at 11 bases. V was pared by 4 bases and J by 8 bases, with 4 bases of the junction left unmatched. The CDR3 is made up of 15 amino acids. Germline CDR1 MNHEY, CDR2 SVGAGI. This chain's CDR3 is CASSFSGQGDSPLHF. CDR3 nucleotide sequence: TGTGCCAGCAGTTTCTCGGGACAGGGGGATTCACCCCTCCACTTT.

The chain carries TRBV30 and TRBJ1-2; D unclear. This CDR3 is built from 13 residues. Germline V gene lookup returns CDR1 GTSNPN and CDR2 SVGIG (reference sequence). Trimming removed 2 bases from V and 8 bases from J, with 15 bases in between. CDR3 sequence: CAWSLERLEGYTF. DNA of the CDR3: TGTGCCTGGAGTTTGGAAAGGTTGGAGGGCTACACCTTC.

The genes are TRBV11-2 and TRBJ2-5; 8 positions match TRBD2. Losses at the gene ends were 6 bases for V and 1 base for J; bases not matched to a gene: 10. Germline loops: CDR1 SGHAT, CDR2 FQNNGV. The CDR3 contains 16 residues. The CDR3 sequence: CASRDPGLGFQETQYF. As DNA, the CDR3 is TGTGCCAGCAGGGATCCGGGACTAGGGTTCCAAGAGACCCAGTACTTC.

The chain has TRBV30 and TRBJ2-4, with a weak D call TRBD2 (7 bases). Germline CDR1 and CDR2: GTSNPN and SVGIG (reference sequence). Trimming pared 5 bases from V and 8 bases from J, leaving 22 bases between. The CDR3 runs to 15 residues. The CDR3 spells CAWQSGTREGDIQYF. The CDR3 bases are TGTGCCTGGCAATCCGGAACCAGGGAGGGGGACATTCAGTACTTC.

V and J are TRBV7-2 and TRBJ2-3, with TRBD1 matching over 7 bases. The germline CDR1 and CDR2 sequences are SGHTA and FQGNSA. Trimming took 3 bases from V and 4 from J; bases not matched to a gene: 7. This CDR3 is built from 15 residues. CDR3 residues: CASSFSRQGADTQYF. The CDR3 DNA is TGTGCCAGCAGCTTCTCGAGACAGGGTGCAGATACGCAGTATTTT.

V usage is TRBV6-5 and J usage is TRBJ2-2; TRBD1 agrees at 8 bases. The CDR3 is made up of 13 amino acids. Germline V lookup: CDR1 MNHEY, CDR2 SVGAGI. The V gene end was trimmed by 6 bases and the J gene end by 5 bases; junction bases not matched to a gene: 2. DNA of the CDR3: TGTGCCAGCAGAGACAGGGGAACCGGGGAGCTGTTTTTT. Translating it yields CASRDRGTGELFF.

The chain has TRBV6-5 and TRBJ2-7; weak D call: TRBD2 (5 bases). V lost 2 bases, J lost 3 bases, and 8 bases lay in between. The CDR3 extends over 13 amino acids. Germline assignment: CDR1 MNHEY and CDR2 SVGAGI. CDR3 sequence: CASSYGLGYEQYF. CDR3 sequence (DNA): TGTGCCAGCAGTTACGGACTGGGCTACGAGCAGTACTTC.

The chain uses TRBV4-3 and TRBJ2-1; 7 bases align to TRBD1. V lost 0 bases to trimming and J lost 8 bases; unmatched junction nucleotides: 10. This CDR3 has 16 amino acids. The germline gives CDR1 LGHNA, CDR2 YSLEER. The CDR3 sequence is CASSQDRAGGVDEQFF. The CDR3 coding sequence is TGCGCCAGCAGCCAAGATAGGGCAGGGGGAGTTGATGAGCAGTTCTTC.

This chain joins TRBV7-2 and TRBJ1-1; D gene ambiguous. Trimming shortened V by 4 bases and J by 3 bases, and 12 bases separated the two germline ends. Looked up from germline, CDR1 is SGHTA and CDR2 is FQGNSA. The length of the CDR3 is 14 residues. In DNA form, the CDR3 reads TGTGCCAGCAGCTCCCGAGTGGGCGACACTGAAGCTTTCTTT. As protein: CASSSRVGDTEAFF.

V usage is TRBV7-2 and J usage is TRBJ1-2; the D is unclear. Germline-derived CDR1 and CDR2 are SGHTA and FQGNSA. V gave up 6 bases and J gave up 2 bases, with 16 bases separating them. This CDR3 region has 15 residues. Here the CDR3 DNA reads TGTGCCAGCAGTCAATCGGTCGCGGAGAACTATGGCTACACCTTC. It yields the protein CASSQSVAENYGYTF.

The chain carries TRBV19 and TRBJ2-5; D call uncertain. Germline V CDR1 and CDR2: LNHDA, SQIVND (reference sequence). V shed 5 bases and J shed 3 bases, with 10 bases lying between them. The CDR3 sequence is 13 residues long. The CDR3 DNA reads as TGTGCCAGTAGTCCCCTGGCAAAAGAGACCCAGTACTTC. It codes for CASSPLAKETQYF.

V gene TRBV29-1 combines with J gene TRBJ2-1; 11 nucleotides line up with TRBD2. From germline, CDR1 is SQVTM and CDR2 ANQGSEA. The CDR3 sequence is 15 residues long. Trimming removed 7 bases from V and 6 bases from J; junction bases left unmatched: 11. Written as DNA, the CDR3 is TGCAGCGCGCTGGGAACTAGCGGGAGTGTCAATGAGCAGTTCTTC. Translating it yields CSALGTSGSVNEQFF.